Below are 3 T cell receptor beta chains sequenced from a single sample in a study of blood T cell repertoires in COVID-19. Generated by immunoSEQ multiplex PCR, the TCRdb table keeps only in-frame clones and is missing some. The profile shows roughly 77,000 clones, roughly 80% of them singletons. Sequencing used peripheral blood. These receptors originate from a woman in her seventies with acute or convalescent COVID-19.

The chain has TRBV5-1 and TRBJ1-1; no clear D. Trimming cost V 1 base and J 5 bases, with 12 bases left between them. Germline V CDR1 and CDR2: SGHRS, YFSETQ. The CDR3 extends over 14 amino acids. This CDR3 reads CASSLYAGRTEAFF. For the CDR3, the DNA is TGCGCCAGCAGCTTGTATGCGGGAAGGACTGAAGCTTTCTTT.

The chain links TRBV11-2 to TRBJ1-2; D might be TRBD1 (5 bases). The germline gives CDR1 SGHAT, CDR2 FQNNGV. Trimming left V 5 bases short and J 8 bases short, with 27 bases between. The CDR3 loop spans 17 amino acids. CDR3 loop: CASSDRLSGAGRRGYTF. The DNA for the CDR3 is TGTGCCAGCAGCGATCGGCTCAGCGGTGCAGGGAGGAGGGGCTACACCTTC.

The genes are TRBV14 and TRBJ1-4; 9 bases fit TRBD1. The V and J ends lost 4 bases and 6 bases, in that order; junction bases with no gene match: 3. The germline gives CDR1 SGHDN, CDR2 FVKESK. CDR3 size: 14 residues. The CDR3 loop is CASSPQGAHEKLFF. The CDR3 bases are TGTGCCAGCAGCCCACAGGGGGCTCATGAAAAACTGTTTTTT.